Listed here are 29 T cell receptor beta chains from one sample, sequenced in a study of control samples from healthy donors and cancer patients. Here immunoSEQ multiplex PCR was the method, and the copy in TCRdb shows in-frame clones only, minus some. The sample has tens of thousands of clones; approximately 85% are singletons. Material: blood. The receptors were sampled from a middle-aged man in good health.

The chain joins TRBV9 to TRBJ2-1; a weak D match, TRBD2 (5 bases). This CDR3 is built from 16 residues. V was pared by 0 bases and J by 6 bases, with 16 bases between. Germline V lookup: CDR1 SGDLS, CDR2 YYNGEE. In DNA form, the CDR3 reads TGTGCCAGCAGCGTAGACGGAGGACGGGTCGGCAATGAGCAGTTCTTC. Amino acids: CASSVDGGRVGNEQFF.

This clone showed up just a few times. The chain has TRBV24-1 and TRBJ2-1; TRBD1 or TRBD2 may be the D gene (5 bases each). From germline, CDR1 is KGHDR and CDR2 SFDVKD. The CDR3 runs 16 residues. Trimming took 3 bases from V and 9 from J, leaving 20 bases between them. This CDR3 is CATSDPQLGATGEQFF. In DNA, the CDR3 is TGTGCCACCAGTGATCCGCAACTCGGGGCTACGGGTGAGCAGTTCTTC.

The J gene is TRBJ1-5, the V gene TRBV19; TRBD1 might be the D (5 bases). This CDR3 is built from 14 residues. V was pared by 5 bases and J by 2 bases, with 10 bases between. Germline lookup yields CDR1 LNHDA and CDR2 SQIVND (reference sequence). The DNA of the CDR3 is TGTGCCAGTAGTCGAGGGGATGGCAATCAGCCCCAGCATTTT. Translated: CASSRGDGNQPQHF.

The gene calls are TRBV27 and TRBJ2-7; either TRBD1 or TRBD2 may supply D (5 bases each). The CDR3 consists of 16 residues. Trimming took 5 bases from V and 7 from J, leaving 24 bases between them. CDR1 and CDR2 (germline): MNHEY, SMNVEV (reference sequence). CDR3 residues: CASSGPGRGRLWEQYF. As DNA, the CDR3 is TGTGCCAGCAGTGGCCCAGGGAGAGGCCGTTTGTGGGAGCAGTACTTC.

A single count supports this clone. This chain connects TRBV19 to TRBJ2-7, with TRBD1 matching over 8 bases. Germline V gene sequence: CDR1 LNHDA, CDR2 SQIVND (reference sequence). The CDR3 is 13 amino acids. Losses at the gene ends were 6 bases for V and 2 bases for J; bases not matched to a gene: 3. The CDR3 sequence is CASRLTGAYEQYF. The CDR3 bases are TGTGCCAGTAGGTTGACAGGGGCCTACGAGCAGTACTTC.

The chain carries TRBV21-1 and TRBJ2-6. TRBV21-1 represents a pseudogene. CDR3 size: 15 residues. The CDR3: CASSKAATGANVLTF. CDR3 coding DNA: TGTGCCAGCAGCAAAGCGGCTACTGGGGCCAACGTCCTGACTTTC.

The chain carries TRBV5-8 and TRBJ2-2; D call uncertain. Germline values: CDR1 SGHTS, CDR2 YDEGEE. This CDR3 region has 13 residues. The germline V and J ends were trimmed by 4 bases and 3 bases, with 7 bases remaining between them. The CDR3 region has the DNA TGTGCCAGCAGCCGAATTTACACCGGGGAGCTGTTTTTT. This gives the protein CASSRIYTGELFF.

In DNA form, the CDR3 reads TGTGCCACCGGGACTAGCGGGAGCGGAGAGACCCAGTACTTC. It is translated as CATGTSGSGETQYF. The genes are TRBV6-5 and TRBJ2-5; 14 bases map to TRBD2. The CDR3 extends over 14 amino acids. Germline V gives CDR1 MNHEY, CDR2 SVGAGI. J was trimmed by 4 bases and V by 10 bases; bases with no gene match: 5.

The rearrangement joins TRBV28 to TRBJ2-1; 8 positions match TRBD1. V gave up 3 bases and J gave up 4 bases; unmatched junction bases: 5. The CDR3 length is 15 residues. Germline V CDR1 and CDR2: MDHEN, SYDVKM. CDR3 region: CASSLGTGLYNEQFF. The CDR3 region has the DNA TGTGCCAGCAGTTTGGGGACAGGTTTATACAATGAGCAGTTCTTC.

The chain uses TRBV30 and TRBJ1-3; D is possibly TRBD1 (5 bases). Per germline, CDR1 GTSNPN and CDR2 SVGIG (reference sequence). The CDR3 totals 13 residues. V lost 4 bases, J lost 2 bases, and 9 bases lay in between. The CDR3 sequence is CAWNRGPGNTIYF. The CDR3 nucleotides read TGTGCCTGGAATAGGGGCCCTGGAAACACCATATATTTT.

V and J are TRBV27 and TRBJ1-1, with D maybe TRBD1 (5 bases). Germline-derived CDR1 and CDR2 are MNHEY and SMNVEV (reference sequence). The CDR3 length is 14 residues. V gave up 8 bases and J gave up 1 base, with 14 bases separating them. For the CDR3, the DNA is TGTGCCAGCTCAAAGTGGGGACGGAACACTGAAGCTTTCTTT. Translated, it gives CASSKWGRNTEAFF.

The V call is TRBV12-3 or TRBV12-4, the J call TRBJ1-3, with unresolved D. The CDR3 has 11 amino acids. Trimming pared 8 bases from V and 8 bases from J, leaving 10 bases between. CDR3 bases: TGTGCCAGCTCCATCGGACACACCATATATTTT. Translation gives CASSIGHTIYF.

This clone was found a few times. The chain recombines TRBV16 with TRBJ2-1; D possibly corresponds to TRBD2 (6 bases). CDR1 is KGHSY and CDR2 is FQNENV in the germline V gene. The ends were cut back, 3 bases at V and 7 bases at J, with 10 bases in the middle. The CDR3 consists of 13 residues. The CDR3 reads CASSQGLSNEQFF. The CDR3 DNA reads TGTGCCAGCAGCCAGGGACTTTCAAATGAGCAGTTCTTC.

This chain uses TRBV9 with TRBJ2-2, with 7 nucleotides matching TRBD1. J was trimmed by 5 bases and V by 4 bases; bases with no gene match: 2. The CDR3 is 13 residues long. The V gene's germline CDR1 is SGDLS and CDR2 YYNGEE. CDR3 loop: CASSPTGTGELFF. CDR3 DNA sequence: TGTGCCAGCAGCCCGACAGGGACCGGGGAGCTGTTTTTT.

The rearrangement links TRBV10-3 to TRBJ2-7, with 9 bases identical to TRBD1. Germline loops: CDR1 ENHRY, CDR2 SYGVKD. The CDR3 sequence is 14 residues long. J gave up 2 bases and V 6 bases, and 5 bases lay outside the gene matches. Here the CDR3 DNA reads TGTGCCATCAGCCGGGACAGGGAGGCCTACGAGCAGTACTTC. As protein: CAISRDREAYEQYF.

The CDR3 sequence is CASRGLAKETQYF. The CDR3 DNA reads as TGTGCCAGCAGGGGACTAGCTAAAGAGACCCAGTACTTC. V usage is TRBV27 and J usage is TRBJ2-5; 9 bases agree with TRBD2. CDR3 size: 13 residues. Losses at the gene ends were 6 bases for V and 3 bases for J; bases not matched to a gene: 2. CDR1 and CDR2 (germline): MNHEY, SMNVEV (reference sequence).

As regards this clone: At the DNA level, this CDR3 is encoded by other sequences in the same sample as well. The J gene is TRBJ1-5, the V gene TRBV10-3; D ambiguous. The CDR3 has 12 amino acids. CDR1 ENHRY and CDR2 SYGVKD come from the germline V gene. V dropped 8 bases and J dropped 3 bases, with 8 bases sitting between them. DNA for the CDR3: TGTGCCATCTCGGGATCCAATCAGCCCCAGCATTTT. Protein: CAISGSNQPQHF.

The gene calls are TRBV2 and TRBJ1-5; D might be TRBD1 (6 bases). V gave up 5 bases and J gave up 0 bases, with 14 bases separating them. CDR1 and CDR2 from the germline V gene are SNHLY and FYNNEI. The CDR3 consists of 16 residues. The CDR3 spells CASSPRTVYSNQPQHF. The CDR3 bases are TGTGCCAGCAGTCCAAGGACAGTTTATAGCAATCAGCCCCAGCATTTT.

This chain joins TRBV27 and TRBJ1-2, with 8 bases that match TRBD1. There are 17 residues in the CDR3. With 2 bases clipped from V and 5 bases from J, the junction kept 13 bases outside the gene matches. Germline CDR1 and CDR2: MNHEY and SMNVEV (reference sequence). The CDR3 loop reads CASSLNPSQGAGYGYTF. As DNA, the CDR3 is TGTGCCAGCAGTTTAAACCCTAGTCAGGGGGCTGGGTATGGCTACACCTTC.

This clone appeared once. This chain joins TRBV11-3 and TRBJ2-7; 11 nucleotides line up with TRBD2. Germline CDR1 reads SGHNT; CDR2 reads YENEEA. V lost 0 bases, J lost 9 bases, and 7 bases stayed unmatched. The length of the CDR3 is 15 residues. For the CDR3, the DNA is TGTGCCAGCAGCTTAGAGACTAGCGGGGTAAGAGGGCAGTACTTC. This sequence encodes CASSLETSGVRGQYF.

V gene TRBV19 combines with J gene TRBJ1-5; D is unresolved. V was shortened by 0 bases and J by 6 bases, with 12 bases between the two germline ends. CDR1 and CDR2 from the germline V gene are LNHDA and SQIVND (reference sequence). The CDR3 spans 15 residues. The CDR3 sequence: CASSIDRRNSQPQHF. CDR3 nucleotides: TGTGCCAGTAGTATAGATCGCAGGAACAGTCAGCCCCAGCATTTT.

The rearrangement links TRBV6-2 or TRBV6-3 to TRBJ2-2; tentatively, D is TRBD1 (6 bases). Looked up from germline, CDR1 is MNHEY and CDR2 is SVGEGT. The V end was cut by 6 bases, the J end by 6 bases, with 14 bases between. The CDR3 sequence is 14 residues long. The CDR3, as DNA: TGTGCCAGCAGCCCTATTAGGACAGCCGGGGAGCTGTTTTTT. It codes for CASSPIRTAGELFF.

This chain joins TRBV5-1 and TRBJ1-4; 12 bases align to TRBD1. This CDR3 has 16 amino acids. The ends lost 4 bases at V and 6 bases at J; junction bases unmatched: 7. Germline V gives CDR1 SGHRS, CDR2 YFSETQ. The CDR3: CASSLGTGGGHEKLFF. Here the CDR3 DNA reads TGCGCCAGCAGCCTTGGGACAGGGGGCGGTCATGAAAAACTGTTTTTT.

The rearrangement uses TRBV9 and TRBJ1-2; tentative D call: TRBD1 (5 bases). CDR1 is SGDLS, CDR2 YYNGEE, per germline. The CDR3 runs to 15 residues. V was shortened by 0 bases and J by 2 bases, with 11 bases between the two germline ends. CDR3 residues: CASSVGQGWNYGYTF. The CDR3 DNA reads as TGTGCCAGCAGCGTAGGGCAGGGCTGGAACTATGGCTACACCTTC.

This chain connects TRBV5-1 to TRBJ1-3; 7 nucleotides line up with TRBD1. Germline lookup yields CDR1 SGHRS and CDR2 YFSETQ. This CDR3 comprises 14 residues. V trimming: 4 bases; J trimming: 2 bases; junction bases outside the gene matches: 3. CDR3 amino acids: CASSTQGAGNTIYF. The CDR3 bases are TGCGCCAGCAGCACCCAGGGGGCTGGAAACACCATATATTTT.

The gene calls are TRBV2 and TRBJ1-2; TRBD1 matches 7 bases. CDR3 length: 13 residues. J gave up 8 bases and V 4 bases, and 7 bases lay outside the gene matches. CDR1 and CDR2 (germline): SNHLY, FYNNEI. The CDR3 protein is CASSGNRGEGYTF. CDR3 in DNA: TGTGCCAGCAGTGGTAACAGGGGAGAAGGCTACACCTTC.

This clone was picked up one time. A junction boundary mismatches the germline segment, possibly from a read error. The gene calls are TRBV6-5 and TRBJ1-6; TRBD1 agrees at 8 bases. In germline, CDR1 is MNHEY, CDR2 SVGAGI. CDR3 length: 16 amino acids. DNA for the CDR3: TGTGCCAGCAATTACTCCTGGACAGGGAATGATTCACCCCTCCACTTT. This codes for CASNYSWTGNDSPLHF.

This chain connects TRBV5-1 to TRBJ2-1; 7 bases are a match to TRBD1. V lost 0 bases to trimming and J lost 9 bases; unmatched junction nucleotides: 6. The germline V gene encodes CDR1 SGHRS and CDR2 YFSETQ. This CDR3 is built from 14 residues. This chain's CDR3 is CASSLVGQHSEQFF. The CDR3 DNA is TGCGCCAGCAGCTTGGTGGGACAGCATAGTGAGCAGTTCTTC.

This clone has just a few counts. The genes are TRBV7-9 and TRBJ1-1; D is uncertain. This CDR3 region has 12 residues. CDR1 is SEHNR and CDR2 is FQNEAQ in the germline V gene (reference sequence). V was trimmed by 3 bases and J by 3 bases, leaving 5 bases between them. CDR3 nucleotides: TGTGCCAGCAGCTTCGCTTACACTGAAGCTTTCTTT. Its protein is CASSFAYTEAFF.